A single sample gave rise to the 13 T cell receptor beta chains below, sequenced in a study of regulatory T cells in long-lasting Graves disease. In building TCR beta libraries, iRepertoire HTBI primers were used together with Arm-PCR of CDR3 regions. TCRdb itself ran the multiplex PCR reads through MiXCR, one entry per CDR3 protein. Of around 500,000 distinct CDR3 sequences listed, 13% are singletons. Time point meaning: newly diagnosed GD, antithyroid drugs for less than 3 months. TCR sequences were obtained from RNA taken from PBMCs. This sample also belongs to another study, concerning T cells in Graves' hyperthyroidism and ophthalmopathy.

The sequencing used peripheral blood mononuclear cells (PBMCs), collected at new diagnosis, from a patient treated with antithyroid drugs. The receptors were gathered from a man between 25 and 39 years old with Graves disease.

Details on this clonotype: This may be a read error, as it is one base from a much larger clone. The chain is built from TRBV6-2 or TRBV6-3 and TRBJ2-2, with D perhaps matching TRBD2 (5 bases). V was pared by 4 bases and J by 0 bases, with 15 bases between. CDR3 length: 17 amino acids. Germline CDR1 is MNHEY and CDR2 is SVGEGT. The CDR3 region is CASSSPRTPTNTGELFF. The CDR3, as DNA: TGTGCCAGCAGTTCTCCCAGGACTCCCACGAACACCGGGGAGCTGTTTTTT.

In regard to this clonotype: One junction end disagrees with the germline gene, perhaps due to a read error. CDR3 bases: TGCAGTGGCGTTACTAGCGCCTCCCACAATGAGCAGTTCTTC. Its protein product is CSGVTSASHNEQFF. The chain links TRBV20-1 to TRBJ2-1; 7 bases are a match to TRBD2. The CDR3 runs to 14 residues. Germline CDR1 reads DFQATT; CDR2 reads SNEGSKA (reference sequence).

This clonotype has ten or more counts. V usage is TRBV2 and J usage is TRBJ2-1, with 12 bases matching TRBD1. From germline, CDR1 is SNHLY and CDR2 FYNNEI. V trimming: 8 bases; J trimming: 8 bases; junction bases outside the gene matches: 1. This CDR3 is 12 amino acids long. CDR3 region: CASGTGGDEQFF. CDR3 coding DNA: TGTGCCAGCGGGACAGGGGGCGATGAGCAGTTCTTC.

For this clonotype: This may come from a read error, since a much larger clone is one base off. CDR3 residues: CTSSVTGPHTEAFF. The CDR3 region has the DNA TGTACCAGTAGTGTAACAGGACCGCACACTGAAGCTTTCTTT. This chain joins TRBV19 and TRBJ1-1, with TRBD1 as a possible D gene (5 bases). The germline CDR1 and CDR2 sequences are LNHDA and SQIVND (reference sequence). The CDR3 runs 14 residues.

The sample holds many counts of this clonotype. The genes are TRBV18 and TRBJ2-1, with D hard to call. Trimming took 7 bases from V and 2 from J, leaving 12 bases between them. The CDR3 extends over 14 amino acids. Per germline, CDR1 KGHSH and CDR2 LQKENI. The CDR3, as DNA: TGTGCCAGCTGCAGCGAGTTCGCCTACAATGAGCAGTTCTTC. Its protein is CASCSEFAYNEQFF.

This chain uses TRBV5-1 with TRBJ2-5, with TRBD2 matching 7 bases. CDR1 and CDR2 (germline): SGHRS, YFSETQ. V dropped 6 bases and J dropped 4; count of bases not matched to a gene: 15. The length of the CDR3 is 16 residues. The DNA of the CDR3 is TGCGCCAGCACCTCCGGGAGGAGCGGTATAGCAGAGACCCAGTACTTC. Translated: CASTSGRSGIAETQYF. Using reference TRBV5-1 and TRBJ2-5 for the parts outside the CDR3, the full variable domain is KAGVTQTPRYLIKTRGQQVTLSCSPISGHRSVSWYQQTPGQGLQFLFEYFSETQRNKGNFPGRFSGRQFSNSRSEMNVSTLELGDSALYLCASTSGRSGIAETQYFGPGTRLLVL.

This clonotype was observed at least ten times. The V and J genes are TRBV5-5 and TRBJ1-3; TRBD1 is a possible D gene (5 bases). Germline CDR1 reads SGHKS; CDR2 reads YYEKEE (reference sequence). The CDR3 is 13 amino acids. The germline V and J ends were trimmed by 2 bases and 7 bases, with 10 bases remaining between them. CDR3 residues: CASSFGHPNTIYF. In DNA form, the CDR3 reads TGTGCCAGCAGCTTTGGACATCCTAACACCATATATTTT.

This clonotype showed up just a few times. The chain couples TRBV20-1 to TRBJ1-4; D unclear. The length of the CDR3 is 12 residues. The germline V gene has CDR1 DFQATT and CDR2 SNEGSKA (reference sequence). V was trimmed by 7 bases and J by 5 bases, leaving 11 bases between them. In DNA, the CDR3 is TGCAGTGGTCTGTCTGGGAATGAAAAACTGTTTTTT. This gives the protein CSGLSGNEKLFF.

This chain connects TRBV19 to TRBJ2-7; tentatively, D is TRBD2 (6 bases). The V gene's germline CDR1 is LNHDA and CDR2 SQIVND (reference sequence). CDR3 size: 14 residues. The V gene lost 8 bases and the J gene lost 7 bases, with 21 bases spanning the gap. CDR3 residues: CASRSGELRGEQYF. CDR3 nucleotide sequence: TGTGCCAGTCGTTCGGGGGAGTTAAGAGGGGAGCAGTACTTC.

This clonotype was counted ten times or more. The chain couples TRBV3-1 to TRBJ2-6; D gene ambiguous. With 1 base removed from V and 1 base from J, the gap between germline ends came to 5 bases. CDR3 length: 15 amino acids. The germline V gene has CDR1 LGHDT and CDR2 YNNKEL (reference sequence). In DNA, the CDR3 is TGTGCCAGCAGCCAAGTGAGATCTGGGGCCAACGTCCTGACTTTC. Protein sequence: CASSQVRSGANVLTF.

The CDR3 nucleotides are TGTGCCAGCAGCTTAAGGTTTGGGACCAACTACGAGCAGTACTTC. Translation: CASSLRFGTNYEQYF. The chain joins TRBV7-2 to TRBJ2-7; D is possibly TRBD1 or TRBD2 (5 bases each). Germline CDR1 is SGHTA and CDR2 is FQGNSA. This CDR3 spans 15 amino acids. Trimming shortened V by 2 bases and J by 3 bases, and 14 bases separated the two germline ends.

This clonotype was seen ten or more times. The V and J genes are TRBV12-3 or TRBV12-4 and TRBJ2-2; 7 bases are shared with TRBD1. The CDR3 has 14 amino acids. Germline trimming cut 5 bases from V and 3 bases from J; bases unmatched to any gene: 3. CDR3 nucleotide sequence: TGTGCCAGCAGTAGACAGGGAGACACCGGGGAGCTGTTTTTT. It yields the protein CASSRQGDTGELFF.

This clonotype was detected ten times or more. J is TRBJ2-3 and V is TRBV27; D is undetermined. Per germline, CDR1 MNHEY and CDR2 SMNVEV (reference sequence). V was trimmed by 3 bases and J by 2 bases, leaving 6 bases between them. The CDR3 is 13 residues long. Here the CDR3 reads CASSLRTTDTQYF. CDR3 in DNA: TGTGCCAGCAGTTTGAGAACCACAGATACGCAGTATTTT.